This T cell receptor beta chain is from a study of T-cell reconstitution after alpha-beta-depleted transplantation in children. Germline V lookup: CDR1 KGHSH, CDR2 LQKENI. The CDR3 loop spans 15 amino acids. Unmatched junction bases numbered 9, after V lost 6 bases and J lost 7 bases. About this clonotype itself: Its specificity is not known.

Researchers prepared the TCRbeta library using unique molecular identifiers, the study reports. TCRdb re-called the PCR reads with MiXCR, one entry per CDR3 protein. This sample has some 840,000 distinct CDR3 sequences, with under 20% found just once. Study outcomes and limitations: Roughly two months post-transplant, alpha-beta T cells reportedly originated from several hundred graft clones that had expanded. Hyperexpanded clones declined; after one year, newly produced T cells mostly supplied diversity. After transplant, high TCRbeta diversity at day 60 in some patients arose from surviving recipient T cells and thymic progenitors.

The rearrangement uses TRBV18 and TRBJ2-1; 10 bases are a match to TRBD2. The sample consisted of PBMCs, mostly from graft donor cells, taken 360 days after TCRalphabeta/CD19-depleted stem cell transplant. This clonotype was sampled from a male patient between 10 and 17 years old who had a stem cell transplant for acute lymphoblastic leukemia, so the T cells may come from the graft donor. In DNA form, the CDR3 reads TGTGCCAGCTCGCCTCAGCGGGAGGGGAGGAATGAGCAGTTCTTC. Translation: CASSPQREGRNEQFF.